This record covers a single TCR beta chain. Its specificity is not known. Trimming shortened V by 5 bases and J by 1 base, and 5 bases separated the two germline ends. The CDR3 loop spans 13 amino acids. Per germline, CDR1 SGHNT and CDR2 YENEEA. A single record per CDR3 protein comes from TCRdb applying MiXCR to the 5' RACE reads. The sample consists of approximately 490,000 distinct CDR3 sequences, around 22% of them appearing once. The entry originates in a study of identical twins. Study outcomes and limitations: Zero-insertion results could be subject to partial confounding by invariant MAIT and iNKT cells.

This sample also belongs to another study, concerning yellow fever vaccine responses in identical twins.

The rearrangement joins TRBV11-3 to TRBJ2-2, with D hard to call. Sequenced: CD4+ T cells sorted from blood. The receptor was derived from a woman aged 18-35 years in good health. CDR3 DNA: TGTGCCAGCAGCGGCAAGAACACCGGGGAGCTGTTTTTT. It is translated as CASSGKNTGELFF.